The rows below give T cell receptor beta chains drawn from one sample of a study of Graves' ophthalmopathy and Graves' hyperthyroidism. TCRdb recomputed calls from the multiplex PCR reads with MiXCR, one row per CDR3 protein. Of about 600,000 distinct CDR3 sequences listed, approximately 37% are singletons. The sample taken for sequencing was peripheral blood or thyroid tissue (not recorded which). These TCRs come from an adult man with Graves' hyperthyroidism. CDR3s include the opening cysteine and the closing phenylalanine or tryptophan. The order of the fields is D gene, V gene, J gene, clone size, CDR3 DNA, CDR3 protein. D genes are given only for firm matches. Size is omitted from some rows. Given values are once, few, many or a class for expanded clones.

>-|TRBV7-2|TRBJ2-2|-
TGTGCCAGCAGCACCCTCTCCGGGGAGCTGTTTTTT
CASSTLSGELFF
>-|TRBV10-3|TRBJ1-6|-
TGTGCCATCAGTGACCGGGACTGGGAGTCTTCACCCCTCCACTTT
CAISDRDWESSPLHF
>-|TRBV7-3|TRBJ2-1|-
TGTGCCACCAGTGATTTTCGACTGGGTGGCGCCTACAATGAGCAGTTCTTC
CATSDFRLGGAYNEQFF
>TRBD1|TRBV12-3/TRBV12-4|TRBJ1-4|few
TGTGCCAGCCGTGACAGGGGAGAAGAAAAACTGTTTTTT
CASRDRGEEKLFF
>-|TRBV2|TRBJ2-2|many
TGTGCCAGCAGTGAAACGGTTTGGGGGACCGGGGAGCTGTTTTTT
CASSETVWGTGELFF
>-|TRBV29-1|TRBJ2-7|-
TGCAGCGTTGATTTAGGGCAGGGGTTACGTGGGCAGTACTTC
CSVDLGQGLRGQYF
>-|TRBV10-3|TRBJ2-3|-
TGTGCCATCAGTGGTTCTGGGGGCTCAGATACGCAGTATTTT
CAISGSGGSDTQYF
>-|TRBV29-1|TRBJ1-2|-
TGCAGCAGTTTTAAGTCAGGGACTATCTATGGCTACACCTTC
CSSFKSGTIYGYTF
>-|TRBV2|TRBJ1-5|many
TGTGCCAGCAAGGTCGGGGTTTATAGCAATCAGCCCCAGCATTTT
CASKVGVYSNQPQHF
>-|TRBV5-4|TRBJ2-2|many
TGTGCCAGCAGCTTGGCCGCAGGGTCCGGGGAGCTGTTTTTT
CASSLAAGSGELFF
>-|TRBV20-1|TRBJ2-3|-
TGCAGTGCTAGATTACGACAAGGGCCAGATACGCAGTATTTT
CSARLRQGPDTQYF
>-|TRBV10-3|TRBJ1-4|few
TGTGCCAGCAGTTACGACCCCGGGCGGGCCGAAAAACTGTTTTTT
CASSYDPGRAEKLFF